A selection of T cell receptor beta chains follows, all from one sample in a study of Ad26.COV2.S vaccination and SARS-CoV-2 variants. The protocol was immunoSEQ multiplex PCR, while the TCRdb copy is restricted to in-frame clones and leaves out a portion. The sample shows roughly 150,000 clones, roughly 89% of them seen only once. Sample: peripheral blood, taken after recovery from COVID-19. All receptors derive from a human donor who had recovered from COVID-19. CDR3s leave out the opening cysteine and the closing phenylalanine or tryptophan. A D gene is named only where the DNA matches it firmly. The size field is filled for only some rows; it gives once, few, many or a size class.

size: .; D: .; V: TRBV6-5; J: TRBJ2-3; CDR3: ASSYSPGRQDTQY
size: once; D: TRBD1; V: TRBV4-3; J: TRBJ1-6; CDR3: ASGRGQGNSPLH
size: .; D: .; V: TRBV5-6; J: TRBJ2-7; CDR3: ASSFWTSREQY
size: .; D: .; V: TRBV30; J: TRBJ1-1; CDR3: AWNPGQPNTEAF
size: .; D: TRBD2; V: TRBV5-1; J: TRBJ2-1; CDR3: ASSLLAGGPLESYEQF
size: .; D: TRBD1; V: TRBV3-1/TRBV3-2; J: TRBJ1-2; CDR3: ASSRTGESYGYT
size: .; D: .; V: TRBV30; J: TRBJ1-1; CDR3: AYGPLMNTEAF
size: .; D: .; V: TRBV28; J: TRBJ2-5; CDR3: ASSLKGYQETQY
size: .; D: .; V: TRBV3-1/TRBV3-2; J: TRBJ1-1; CDR3: ASSQWSGRGMNTEAF
size: .; D: TRBD1; V: TRBV29-1; J: TRBJ2-7; CDR3: SALKDRGYEQY
size: once; D: .; V: TRBV30; J: TRBJ1-2; CDR3: AWSGKIGYT
size: .; D: .; V: TRBV6-2/TRBV6-3; J: TRBJ1-5; CDR3: ASSYGRLYSNQPQH
size: many; D: .; V: TRBV28; J: TRBJ1-3; CDR3: ASSLAGAGNTIY
size: .; D: .; V: TRBV9; J: TRBJ2-3; CDR3: ASSVGDEGDTQY
size: .; D: TRBD1; V: TRBV6-5; J: TRBJ1-1; CDR3: ASSPRGLGTEAF
size: .; D: .; V: TRBV19; J: TRBJ2-7; CDR3: ASSIGLGPYEQY
size: .; D: TRBD1; V: TRBV7-8; J: TRBJ1-6; CDR3: ASSLTSGQYNSPLH
size: .; D: TRBD1; V: TRBV9; J: TRBJ2-5; CDR3: ASSIDRDETQY
size: .; D: TRBD2; V: TRBV7-9; J: TRBJ2-3; CDR3: ASSPWRGGLGTDTQY
size: .; D: TRBD1; V: TRBV29-1; J: TRBJ2-7; CDR3: SVERTGTDTYEQY
size: .; D: TRBD2; V: TRBV28; J: TRBJ2-1; CDR3: ASTRPRAGVNEQF
size: .; D: .; V: TRBV9; J: TRBJ2-3; CDR3: ASSVGGGGTDTQY
size: many; D: .; V: TRBV28; J: TRBJ1-1; CDR3: ASSYQLGPVEAF
size: .; D: .; V: TRBV27; J: TRBJ1-4; CDR3: ASSNQPGSSHEKLF
size: .; D: TRBD1; V: TRBV10-3; J: TRBJ1-5; CDR3: ATRQGAINQPQH
size: .; D: TRBD1; V: TRBV6-5; J: TRBJ2-1; CDR3: ASPGTGGSNEQF
size: .; D: TRBD1; V: TRBV7-9; J: TRBJ1-5; CDR3: ASSLSTGNQPQH